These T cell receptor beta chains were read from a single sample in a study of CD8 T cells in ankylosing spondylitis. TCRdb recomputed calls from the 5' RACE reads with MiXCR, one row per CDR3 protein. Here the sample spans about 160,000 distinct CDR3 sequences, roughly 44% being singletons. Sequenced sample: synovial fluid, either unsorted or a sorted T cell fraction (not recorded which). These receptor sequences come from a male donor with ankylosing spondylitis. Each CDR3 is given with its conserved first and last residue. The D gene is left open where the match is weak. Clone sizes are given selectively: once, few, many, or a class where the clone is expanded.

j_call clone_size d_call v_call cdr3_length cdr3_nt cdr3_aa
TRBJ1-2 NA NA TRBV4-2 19 TGTGCCAGCAGCCAAGAGGGTCAGGCGCTACTGAGGGGCAACTATGGCTACACCTTC CASSQEGQALLRGNYGYTF
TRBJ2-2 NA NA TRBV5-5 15 TGTGCCAGCAGCAACCGGGACATACCGACCGGGGAGCTGTTTTTT CASSNRDIPTGELFF
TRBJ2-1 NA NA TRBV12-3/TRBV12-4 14 TGTGCCAGCACTCGATGGGGGCCCTACAATGAGCAGTTCTTC CASTRWGPYNEQFF
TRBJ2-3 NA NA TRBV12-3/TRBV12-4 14 TGTGCCAGCAGTTTGATTGGTAGCACAGATACGCAGTATTTT CASSLIGSTDTQYF
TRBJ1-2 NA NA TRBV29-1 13 TGCAGCGTCCCCGGTGAGGGGCCCTATGGCTACACCTTC CSVPGEGPYGYTF
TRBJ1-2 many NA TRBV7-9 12 TGTGCCAGCAGCATCCCGATCCATGGCTACACCTTC CASSIPIHGYTF
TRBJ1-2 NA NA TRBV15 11 TGTGCCACCATTGGGATTAGTGGCTACACCTTC CATIGISGYTF
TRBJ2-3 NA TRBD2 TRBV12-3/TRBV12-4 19 TGTGCCAGCAGTTTAGCCCCCTCGCGACTAGCGGGATACTCAGATACGCAGTATTTT CASSLAPSRLAGYSDTQYF
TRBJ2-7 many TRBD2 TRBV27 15 TGTGCCAGTGCTCCTACACCGGGACTAGACTACGAGCAGTACTTC CASAPTPGLDYEQYF
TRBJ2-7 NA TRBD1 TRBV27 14 TGTGCCAGCAGTCCGACAGGGGGCGGCTACGAGCAGTACTTC CASSPTGGGYEQYF
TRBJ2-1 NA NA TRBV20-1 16 TGCAGTGCTAGAGATCGATCAGCAGCATCAAACAATGAGCGGTTCTTC CSARDRSAASNNERFF
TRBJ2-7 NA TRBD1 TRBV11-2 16 TGTGCCAGCAGCTTAAAAGCGGACAGGTTTACCTACGAGCAGTACTTC CASSLKADRFTYEQYF
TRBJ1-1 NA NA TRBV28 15 TGTGCCAGCAGTCCCATGGACAGCATGAACACTGAAGCTTTCTTT CASSPMDSMNTEAFF
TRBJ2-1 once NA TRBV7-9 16 TGTGCCAGCAGCTTATTAAGGTTACAGCGTAACAATGAGCAGTTCTTC CASSLLRLQRNNEQFF
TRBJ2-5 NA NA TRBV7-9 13 TGTGCCAGCAGCCCCGCCGGTGGGGAGACCCAGTACTTC CASSPAGGETQYF
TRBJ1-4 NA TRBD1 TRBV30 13 TGTGCCTGGAATACAGGGGGCAGTGAAAAACTGTTTTTT CAWNTGGSEKLFF
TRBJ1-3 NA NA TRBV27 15 TGTGCCAGCAGTTTAAGCCGGGCCTCTGGAAACACCATATATTTT CASSLSRASGNTIYF
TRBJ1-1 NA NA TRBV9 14 TGTGCCAGCAGCCCAGGCCACAGGGCCCCTGAAGCTTTCTTT CASSPGHRAPEAFF
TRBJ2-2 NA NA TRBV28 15 TGTGCCAGCAGGGGTTCATACTCTTACACCGGGGAGCTGTTTTTT CASRGSYSYTGELFF
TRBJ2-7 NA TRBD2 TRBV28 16 TGTGCCAGCAGTTTCTACGGACTAGCACCTACCTACGAGCAGTACTTC CASSFYGLAPTYEQYF
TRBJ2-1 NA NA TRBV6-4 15 TGTGCCAGCAGTGACTCCGGACTTCCGACCAATGAGCAGTTCTTC CASSDSGLPTNEQFF
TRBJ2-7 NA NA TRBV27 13 TGTGCCAGCAGTCCGGGAAGTTGGGGCGAGCAGTACTTC CASSPGSWGEQYF
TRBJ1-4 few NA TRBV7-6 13 TGTGCCAGCAGCCCGCCCTTTACCGAAAAACTGTTTTTT CASSPPFTEKLFF
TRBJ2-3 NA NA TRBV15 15 TGTGCCACCAATTTAGGGCCGACAAGCACAGATACGCAGTATTTT CATNLGPTSTDTQYF
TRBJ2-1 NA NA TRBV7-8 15 TGTGCCAGCAGCTTAGAGTGGGGGTGGTACAATGAGCAGTTCTTC CASSLEWGWYNEQFF
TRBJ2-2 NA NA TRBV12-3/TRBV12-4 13 TGTGCCAGCAGTCCTACAGGGCCCGGGGAGCTGTTTTTT CASSPTGPGELFF
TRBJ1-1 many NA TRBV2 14 TGTGCCAGCAGTGCGGCCAGGCTAAACACTGAAGCTTTCTTT CASSAARLNTEAFF
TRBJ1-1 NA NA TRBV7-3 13 TGTGCCAGCAGCTCCTTCGGACCGATTGAAGCTTTCTTT CASSSFGPIEAFF
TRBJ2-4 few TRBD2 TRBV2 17 TGTGCCAGCAGTGATGGGGTGTCTAGCGGGACCAAAAACATTCAGTACTTC CASSDGVSSGTKNIQYF
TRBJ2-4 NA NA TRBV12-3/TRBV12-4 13 TGTGCCAGCAGTCCCGGACTTAAAAACATTCAGTACTTC CASSPGLKNIQYF
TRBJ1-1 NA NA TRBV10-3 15 TGTGCCATCAGTGGTGTCCCCAGGGCCTTCACTGAAGCTTTCTTT CAISGVPRAFTEAFF
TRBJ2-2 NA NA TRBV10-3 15 TGTGCCATCAGTGAGTCAAGCAGAGACACCGGGGAGCTGTTTTTT CAISESSRDTGELFF
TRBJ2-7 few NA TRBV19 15 TGTGCCAGTAGTACAGTTGAGGGGCTTCGTTACGAGCAGTACTTC CASSTVEGLRYEQYF
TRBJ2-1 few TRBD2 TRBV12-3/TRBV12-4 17 TGTGCCAGCAGTCAGGGACTAGCGGGAGGGCCGTGGAGGGAGCAGTTCTTC CASSQGLAGGPWREQFF
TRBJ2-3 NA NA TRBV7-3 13 TGTGCCAGCAGCTCAAGCCTTAGAAATACGCAGTATTTT CASSSSLRNTQYF
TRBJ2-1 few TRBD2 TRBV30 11 TGTGCCTGGACCGGGGGGACTGAGCAGTTCTTC CAWTGGTEQFF
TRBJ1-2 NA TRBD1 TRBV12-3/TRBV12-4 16 TGTGCCAGCAGTCCGGGACAGGAAGGGTCGGGTTATGGCTACACCTTC CASSPGQEGSGYGYTF
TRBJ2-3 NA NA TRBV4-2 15 TGTGCCAGCAGCCAAGAGTGGCTTATCACAGATACGCAGTATTTT CASSQEWLITDTQYF
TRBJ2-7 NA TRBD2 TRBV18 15 TGTGCCAGCTCACAGAGCTCGGGACTAGTCTACGAGCAGTACTTC CASSQSSGLVYEQYF
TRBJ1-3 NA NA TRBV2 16 TGTGCCAGCAGTGAAGCGCTTGGGGTCTCTGGAAACACCATATATTTT CASSEALGVSGNTIYF
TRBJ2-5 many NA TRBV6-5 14 TGTGCCAGCAGTTACTCGAACAGCCGGGAGACCCAGTACTTC CASSYSNSRETQYF